The clone carrying this T cell receptor beta chain was picked up a small number of times. Its antigen remains unknown. One base away lies a much larger clone, so this may be a sequencing read error. Germline V CDR1 and CDR2: MNHNS, SASEGT. This CDR3 region has 14 residues. V gave up 6 bases and J gave up 8 bases, with 17 bases separating them. The sample comes from a study of prognosis after radiotherapy for stage I lung cancer. Turning to the study itself: Stereotactic body radiotherapy was never combined with concurrent therapy in any patient. Study-wide results and limits: Patients given stereotactic body radiation therapy showed fewer unique TCR clones afterward, median 10,088 versus 6,861. Usage of TRBV and TRBJ genes reportedly differed between metastatic and non-metastatic patients.

Genomic DNA yielded TCR beta CDR3, amplified by two-round multiplex PCR. Each TRBV and TRBJ gene had its own primer in the first PCR round. Universal primers were used in the second round of PCR. TCRdb passed the multiplex PCR reads through MiXCR, listing each CDR3 protein once. This sample has under 20,000 distinct CDR3 sequences, with 44% found just once. The receptor was derived from a donor of 50 years or more with non-small cell lung cancer. The chain is built from TRBV6-1 and TRBJ2-1; TRBD1 or TRBD2 may be the D gene (5 bases each). The source was PBMCs, collected before or after stereotactic body radiation therapy (not recorded which). CDR3 sequence reads: CASSERDPYDEQFF. Written as DNA, the CDR3 is TGTGCCAGCAGCGAAAGGGACCCTTACGATGAGCAGTTCTTC.